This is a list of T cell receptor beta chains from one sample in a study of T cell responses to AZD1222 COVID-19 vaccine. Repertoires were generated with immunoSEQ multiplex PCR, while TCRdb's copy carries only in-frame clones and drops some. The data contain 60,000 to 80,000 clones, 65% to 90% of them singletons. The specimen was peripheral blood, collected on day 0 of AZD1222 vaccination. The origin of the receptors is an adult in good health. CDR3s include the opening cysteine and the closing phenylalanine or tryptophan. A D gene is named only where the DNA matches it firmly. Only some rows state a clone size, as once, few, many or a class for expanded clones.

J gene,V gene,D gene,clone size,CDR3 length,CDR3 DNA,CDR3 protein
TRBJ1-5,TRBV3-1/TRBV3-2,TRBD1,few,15,TGTGCCAGCAGCCAAGTCAGGGACAGTAATCAGCCCCAGCATTTT,CASSQVRDSNQPQHF
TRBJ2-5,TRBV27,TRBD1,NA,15,TGTGCCGCAAGCCCCTCGCGGACAGGTCAGGAGACCCAGTACTTC,CAASPSRTGQETQYF
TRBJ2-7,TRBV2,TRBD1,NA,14,TGTGCCAGCATGTCCGGGACAGGGGGCCGCGAGCAGTACTTC,CASMSGTGGREQYF
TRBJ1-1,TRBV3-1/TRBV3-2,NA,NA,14,TGTGCCAGCAGCCAAGACCCCTCCCACACTGAAGCTTTCTTT,CASSQDPSHTEAFF
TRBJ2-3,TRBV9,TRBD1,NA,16,TGTGCCAGCAGCGCCCGGGACAGGGGTTGGACAGATACGCAGTATTTT,CASSARDRGWTDTQYF
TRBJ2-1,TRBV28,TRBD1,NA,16,TGTGCCAGCAGTTTATGGGTCTGGTCAGGGGGCGATGAGCAGTTCTTC,CASSLWVWSGGDEQFF
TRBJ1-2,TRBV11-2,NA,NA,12,TGTGCCAGCAACCGCCATGGCTATGGCTACACCTTC,CASNRHGYGYTF
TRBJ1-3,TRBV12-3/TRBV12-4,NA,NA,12,TGTGCCAGCAGTTTAGGGGGGGACACCATATATTTT,CASSLGGDTIYF
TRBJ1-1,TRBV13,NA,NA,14,TGTGCCAGCATCCAACCGGGACAAAACACTGAAGCTTTCTTT,CASIQPGQNTEAFF
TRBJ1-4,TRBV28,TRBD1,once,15,TGTGCCAGCTATTTCAGTGGGACAGGGGATCGAAAACTGTTTTTT,CASYFSGTGDRKLFF
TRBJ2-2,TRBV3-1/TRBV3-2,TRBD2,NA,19,TGTGCCAGCAGCCCCTCTTTGCAAGCGGGGGGGCGTAGCACCGGGGAGCTGTTTTTT,CASSPSLQAGGRSTGELFF
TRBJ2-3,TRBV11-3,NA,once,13,TGTGCCAGCAGCCCCTCTTCCTGGGATACGCAGTATTTT,CASSPSSWDTQYF
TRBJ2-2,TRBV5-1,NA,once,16,TGCGCCAGCAGCTTGGTAGGAGCGGTGAACACCGGGGAGCTGTTTTTT,CASSLVGAVNTGELFF
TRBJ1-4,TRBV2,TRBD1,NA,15,TGTGCCAGCAGTAAGGGGGGACAGGGGAGGAATAAACTGTTTTTT,CASSKGGQGRNKLFF
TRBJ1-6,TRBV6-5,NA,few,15,TGTGCCAGCAGCACTACCGGACTCTTGGGTTCACCCCTCCACTTT,CASSTTGLLGSPLHF
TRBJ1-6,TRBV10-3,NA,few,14,TGTGCCACCGATGGCACAAATTATAATTCACCCCTCCACTTT,CATDGTNYNSPLHF
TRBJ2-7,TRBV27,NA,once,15,TGTGCCAGCAGTTTGGGCACGGGGGCACGGTACGAGCAGTACTTC,CASSLGTGARYEQYF
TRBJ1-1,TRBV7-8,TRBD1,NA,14,TGTGCCAGCAGCAAAGACAGGGGGAACACTGAAGCTTTCTTT,CASSKDRGNTEAFF
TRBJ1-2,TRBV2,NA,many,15,TGTGCCAGCAGTGTTTCCCATCGGGGGCCCTATGGCTACACCTTC,CASSVSHRGPYGYTF
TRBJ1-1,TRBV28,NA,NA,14,TGTGCCAGCAGTTTTCTTGCAGGTTCCACTGAAGCTTTCTTT,CASSFLAGSTEAFF
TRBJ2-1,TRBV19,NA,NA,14,TGTGCCAGTTCTAGGTCTCTATTTTACAATGAGCAGTTCTTC,CASSRSLFYNEQFF
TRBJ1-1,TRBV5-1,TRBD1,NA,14,TGCGCCAGCAGGCCGGGACAGGGGAACACTGAAGCTTTCTTT,CASRPGQGNTEAFF
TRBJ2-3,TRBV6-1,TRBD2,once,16,TGTGCCAGCAGTGGCAGGACTAGCGGGGGCACAGATACGCAGTATTTT,CASSGRTSGGTDTQYF
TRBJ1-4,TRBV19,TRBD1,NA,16,TGTGCCACCCAGGGCAGGGGGCTTGCAACTAATGAAAAACTGTTTTTT,CATQGRGLATNEKLFF
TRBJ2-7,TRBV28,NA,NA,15,TGTGCCAGCAGTCCGACCCAGGGGAGCACCTACGAGCAGTACTTC,CASSPTQGSTYEQYF
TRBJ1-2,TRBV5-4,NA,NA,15,TGTGCCAGCAGCTTGATCCAGCATAAAGGGGATGGCTACACCTTC,CASSLIQHKGDGYTF
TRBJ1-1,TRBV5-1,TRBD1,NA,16,TGCGCCAGCAGCTCGAGGGGACAGGGGCTCAACACTGAAGCTTTCTTT,CASSSRGQGLNTEAFF
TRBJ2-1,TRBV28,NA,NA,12,TGTGCCAGCAGTTTTCTGGGACTTGAGCAGTTCTTC,CASSFLGLEQFF
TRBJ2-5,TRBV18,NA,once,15,TGTGCCAGCTCACCACGTGGCAACAGCCAAGAGACCCAGTACTTC,CASSPRGNSQETQYF
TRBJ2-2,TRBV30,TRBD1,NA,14,TGTGCCCGACAGGGCCTAAGGAACACCGGGGAGCTGTTTTTT,CARQGLRNTGELFF
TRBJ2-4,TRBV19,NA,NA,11,NA,CASSSGGIQYF
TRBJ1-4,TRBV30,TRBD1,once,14,TGTGCCTGGAACCAACAGGGGGGGTCTGAAAAACTGTTTTTT,CAWNQQGGSEKLFF
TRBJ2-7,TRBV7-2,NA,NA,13,TGTGCCAGCAGCCCTGACGGTTTCTACGAGCAGTACTTC,CASSPDGFYEQYF
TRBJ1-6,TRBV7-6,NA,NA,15,TGTGCCAGCAGCTTAGGAGGGGTGTATAATTCACCCCTCCACTTT,CASSLGGVYNSPLHF
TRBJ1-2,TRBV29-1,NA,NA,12,TGCAGCGTTGATTACCAGGGAAGGGGCTACACCTTC,CSVDYQGRGYTF
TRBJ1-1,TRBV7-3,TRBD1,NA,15,TGTGCCAGCAGCTTAAATCTAGGGGGCAACACTGAAGCTTTCTTT,CASSLNLGGNTEAFF
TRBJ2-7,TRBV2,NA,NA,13,TGTGCCAGCAGTTCAGGGTTGTCCTACGAGCAGTACTTC,CASSSGLSYEQYF
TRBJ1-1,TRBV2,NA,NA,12,TGTGCCACTGGACAGTCTTACACTGAAGCTTTCTTT,CATGQSYTEAFF